This T cell receptor (beta chain) was sequenced in a study of T cells in Graves' hyperthyroidism and ophthalmopathy. The study's findings and limits: Within blood appeared most thyroid clonotypes that had expanded above 0.001.

Uncontrolled infections, other autoimmune diseases, pregnancy or lactation led to exclusion of patients. Diagnoses were established using clinical symptoms, serum thyroxine and TRAb, thyroid ultrasound and orbital computed tomography. The CDR3 totals 12 residues. V was clipped by 7 bases and J by 1 base, with 8 bases between them. CDR1 is MDHEN and CDR2 is SYDVKM in the germline V gene. RNA transcripts provided the source from which TCR beta CDR3 regions were amplified. The HTBI set primed first-round TCR CDR3 RT-PCR. Using its own MiXCR run on the multiplex PCR reads, TCRdb lists one record per CDR3 protein. The sample has a few hundred thousand distinct CDR3 sequences, about a sixth seen once. The sample holds many counts of this clonotype. Its antigen is undetermined.

The rearrangement links TRBV28 to TRBJ2-7; D may be TRBD1 (6 bases). Sequencing was carried out using blood. This clonotype originated in a woman in her late teens or twenties with Graves' ophthalmopathy. The CDR3 nucleotides are TGTGCCAGCAAGGACAGATCCTACGAGCAGTACTTC. Translated: CASKDRSYEQYF.